This passage covers 30 T cell receptor beta chains from one sample sequenced in a study of spatial heterogeneity in lung cancer. Stated time point: sample taken at primary tumor resection. Sequencing covered unsorted whole RNA taken from tumor, nontumor lung or frozen PBMC. TCRdb reanalysed the 5' RACE reads using MiXCR and keeps one entry per CDR3 protein. The repertoire holds 75,000 to 85,000 distinct CDR3 sequences, with about a fifth as singletons. The specimen was PBMCs, collected at surgery. The receptors shown here come from a male donor with early-stage non-small cell lung cancer.

This chain links TRBV6-2 or TRBV6-3 with TRBJ2-7; 10 positions match TRBD2. Germline V gene data show CDR1 as MNHEY and CDR2 as SVGEGT. The CDR3 sequence is 15 residues long. The V segment lost 2 bases and the J segment 4 bases; nucleotides outside the gene matches: 5. The CDR3 spells CASSYGIAGGYEQYF. CDR3 DNA sequence: TGTGCCAGCAGTTACGGGATAGCGGGGGGATACGAGCAGTACTTC.

In this sample, this clonotype turned up many times. This chain links TRBV7-8 with TRBJ1-5; D gene uncertain. V lost 5 bases to trimming and J lost 6 bases, with 8 bases between them. CDR3 length: 12 amino acids. The germline V gene encodes CDR1 SGHVS and CDR2 FQNEAQ. This CDR3 is CASSLEGQPQHF. CDR3 DNA: TGTGCCAGCAGCCTCGAGGGTCAGCCCCAGCATTTT.

This clonotype was detected many times. This chain connects TRBV20-1 to TRBJ2-4; a possible D gene is TRBD2 (5 bases). Germline lookup yields CDR1 DFQATT and CDR2 SNEGSKA (reference sequence). This CDR3 has 13 amino acids. V lost 1 base and J 3 bases, leaving 7 bases between the germline ends. The CDR3 DNA is TGCAGTGCTAGAGGGGGAGACAAAAACATTCAGTACTTC. This gives the protein CSARGGDKNIQYF.

This chain links TRBV9 with TRBJ2-2; a weak D match, TRBD2 (5 bases). The CDR3 covers 14 residues. CDR1 SGDLS and CDR2 YYNGEE come from the germline V gene. The V gene lost 7 bases and the J gene lost 4 bases, with 14 bases spanning the gap. CDR3 in amino acids: CASGEGRRTGELFF. CDR3 nucleotide sequence: TGTGCCAGCGGTGAGGGCCGGCGCACCGGGGAGCTGTTTTTT.

A few counts support this clonotype. The chain has TRBV12-3 or TRBV12-4 and TRBJ2-3; D unclear. Trimming pared 6 bases from V and 0 bases from J, leaving 13 bases between. The CDR3 consists of 15 residues. This CDR3 is CASRPTLTSTDTQYF. DNA of the CDR3: TGTGCCAGCAGGCCAACTTTGACTAGCACAGATACGCAGTATTTT.

CDR3 sequence: CSAKTGDYGYTF. CDR3 in DNA: TGCAGCGCCAAGACAGGGGACTATGGCTACACCTTC. This sequence joins TRBV29-1 and TRBJ1-2, with 8 bases matching TRBD1. This CDR3 is 12 amino acids long. Germline V gives CDR1 SQVTM, CDR2 ANQGSEA. The V and J ends lost 7 bases and 3 bases, in that order; junction bases with no gene match: 4.

For this clonotype: A much bigger clone sits one base away, suggesting this may be a read error. The chain has TRBV7-2 and TRBJ2-3; TRBD1 aligns across 7 bases. The CDR3 has 15 residues. Germline CDR1 SGHTA, CDR2 FQGNSA. The trim removed 0 bases at V and 5 bases at J, leaving 5 bases unmatched. CDR3 nucleotides: TGTGCCAGCAGCTTAGCCTCCCAGGGGGTAGATACGCAGTATTTT. Protein: CASSLASQGVDTQYF.

The CDR3 nucleotides read TGCAGCGTCCCGGGACAGCCAAAAACACCCCTCCACTTT. It encodes CSVPGQPKTPLHF. V is TRBV29-1 and J is TRBJ1-6; TRBD1 matches at 7 bases. The CDR3 has 13 residues. The J segment lost 11 bases and the V segment lost 6 bases, leaving 10 bases of the junction unmatched. Germline CDR1 is SQVTM and CDR2 is ANQGSEA.

CDR3 protein: CASGPAGTPSQYF. Written as DNA, the CDR3 is TGTGCCAGCGGCCCTGCGGGTACCCCGTCCCAGTACTTC. The genes are TRBV7-8 and TRBJ2-5; D is possibly TRBD2 (5 bases). V was clipped by 8 bases and J by 9 bases, with 19 bases between them. Germline assignment: CDR1 SGHVS and CDR2 FQNEAQ. The CDR3 has 13 amino acids.

This clonotype was seen at least ten times. V gene TRBV30 combines with J gene TRBJ2-7, with a possible D match to TRBD1 (6 bases). V was trimmed by 4 bases and J by 1 base, leaving 14 bases between them. Germline CDR1 reads GTSNPN; CDR2 reads SVGIG (reference sequence). The length of the CDR3 is 14 residues. This CDR3 is CAWIGGGGSYEQYF. The CDR3 DNA follows: TGTGCCTGGATAGGGGGTGGCGGATCCTACGAGCAGTACTTC.

This clonotype showed up just a few times. The chain recombines TRBV20-1 with TRBJ2-3, with D maybe TRBD2 (6 bases). V was trimmed by 5 bases and J by 4 bases, leaving 19 bases between them. The CDR3 totals 15 residues. Germline CDR1 reads DFQATT; CDR2 reads SNEGSKA (reference sequence). The CDR3 reads CSAHGGTQSPDTQYF. CDR3 sequence (DNA): TGCAGTGCTCACGGCGGGACCCAAAGCCCAGATACGCAGTATTTT.

This clonotype has only a few counts. This chain links TRBV7-3 with TRBJ2-5; 12 bases map to TRBD2. V shed 2 bases and J 5 bases; nucleotides not matched to a gene: 3. Germline V gene lookup returns CDR1 SGHTA and CDR2 FQGTGA. The CDR3 consists of 15 residues. This CDR3 reads CASSLLAGGLETQYF. The DNA of the CDR3 is TGTGCCAGCAGCTTACTAGCGGGGGGGCTGGAGACCCAGTACTTC.

This clonotype has only a few counts. This sequence joins TRBV12-3 or TRBV12-4 and TRBJ2-7, with D possibly matching TRBD1 (5 bases). The CDR3 spans 13 residues. Trimming stripped 2 bases from V and 3 bases from J, with 8 bases between. CDR3 amino acids: CASSLTQGYEQYF. CDR3 bases: TGTGCCAGCAGTTTAACGCAGGGCTACGAGCAGTACTTC.

This clonotype was seen only a few times. The chain has TRBV7-8 and TRBJ2-1, with 9 nucleotides matching TRBD1. Germline V lookup: CDR1 SGHVS, CDR2 FQNEAQ. The ends lost 5 bases at V and 6 bases at J; junction bases unmatched: 11. The CDR3 sequence is 16 residues long. The CDR3 reads CASSHLGQGVPNEQFF. In DNA, the CDR3 is TGTGCCAGCAGCCACTTGGGACAGGGAGTCCCCAATGAGCAGTTCTTC.

In its sample, this clonotype was seen many times. The chain couples TRBV6-5 to TRBJ2-6; 7 positions match TRBD1. The CDR3 has 17 amino acids. Germline CDR1 and CDR2: MNHEY and SVGAGI. V shed 5 bases, J shed 1 base, and the junction held 8 bases outside the gene matches. This CDR3 is CASSRAGGFSGANVLTF. The DNA of the CDR3 is TGTGCCAGCAGTCGGGCAGGGGGATTTTCTGGGGCCAACGTCCTGACTTTC.

This clonotype has a count of ten or more. The chain employs TRBV14 and TRBJ1-4; TRBD1 might be the D (5 bases). The CDR3 is 16 residues long. Per germline, CDR1 SGHDN and CDR2 FVKESK. The V end lost 0 bases, the J end lost 2 bases, and 10 bases lay between the germline ends. Here the CDR3 DNA reads TGTGCCAGCAGCCAAGACGGAGGGGCGACTAATGAAAAACTGTTTTTT. The encoded protein is CASSQDGGATNEKLFF.

Concerning this clonotype itself: This may be a read error: a much more frequent sequence differs by one nucleotide. The final CDR3 position lacks the conserved phenylalanine or tryptophan, pointing to a likely read error. The chain recombines TRBV27 with TRBJ2-7; the match to TRBD2 covers 8 bases. CDR1 MNHEY and CDR2 SMNVEV come from the germline V gene (reference sequence). The CDR3 sequence is 15 residues long. The V segment lost 6 bases and the J segment 6 bases; nucleotides outside the gene matches: 13. The CDR3 reads CASRPAGAIQGEQYL. In DNA, the CDR3 is TGTGCCAGCAGGCCAGCGGGAGCAATCCAGGGCGAGCAGTACTTA.

The V call is TRBV27, the J call TRBJ1-1; D might be TRBD1 (6 bases). Deletions cut 2 bases from V and 3 bases from J, with 13 bases between. This CDR3 has 15 residues. Germline lookup yields CDR1 MNHEY and CDR2 SMNVEV (reference sequence). The chain's CDR3 is CASSLGLGGYTEAFF. The CDR3 nucleotides are TGTGCCAGCAGTTTAGGTCTGGGGGGCTACACTGAAGCTTTCTTT.

The genes are TRBV12-3 or TRBV12-4 and TRBJ1-5; D uncertain. The CDR3 sequence is 14 residues long. V lost 0 bases, J lost 5 bases, and 8 bases lay in between. Written as DNA, the CDR3 is TGTGCCAGCAGTTTAGCGCTCTCAGATCAGCCCCAGCATTTT. It translates to CASSLALSDQPQHF.

This clonotype has only one observation. The rearrangement links TRBV11-3 to TRBJ2-1; the match to TRBD2 covers 8 bases. The CDR3 length is 12 residues. CDR1 SGHNT and CDR2 YENEEA come from the germline V gene. V lost 1 base and J lost 15; bases outside the gene matches: 5. CDR3 protein: CASSLGAGVAFF. CDR3 DNA sequence: TGTGCCAGCAGCTTAGGAGCGGGAGTGGCGTTCTTC.

This clonotype has more than one count but fewer than ten. The chain carries TRBV5-4 and TRBJ1-1, with 7 bases lining up with TRBD1. The CDR3 consists of 17 residues. Per the germline V gene, CDR1 is SGHNT and CDR2 is YYREEE (reference sequence). V shed 0 bases and J 5 bases; nucleotides not matched to a gene: 13. The CDR3 sequence: CASSLGGRQSGGTEAFF. In DNA, the CDR3 is TGTGCCAGCAGCTTGGGAGGCAGGCAGTCAGGGGGAACTGAAGCTTTCTTT.

This clonotype was seen a few times. This chain links TRBV18 with TRBJ2-7, with a possible D match to TRBD1 (6 bases). CDR1 is KGHSH and CDR2 is LQKENI in the germline V gene. V shed 4 bases and J shed 2 bases, with 9 bases lying between them. The CDR3 contains 13 residues. The CDR3, as DNA: TGTGCCAGCTCACAGGGACACACCTACGAGCAGTACTTC. It is translated as CASSQGHTYEQYF.

This clonotype was recorded many times. The chain joins TRBV2 to TRBJ2-3; D remains ambiguous. The V gene lost 1 base and the J gene lost 2 bases, with 7 bases spanning the gap. The CDR3 is 14 amino acids. Germline V gives CDR1 SNHLY, CDR2 FYNNEI. CDR3 in DNA: TGTGCCAGCAGTGAAGGTCTTATCACAGATACGCAGTATTTT. Translating it yields CASSEGLITDTQYF.

This clonotype was seen more than once but under ten times. The rearrangement links TRBV10-1 to TRBJ1-5; D gene ambiguous. Trimming left V 3 bases short and J 4 bases short, with 10 bases between. From germline, CDR1 is WNHNN and CDR2 SYGVQD (reference sequence). There are 14 residues in the CDR3. The CDR3 loop reads CASSDSSGNQPQHF. In DNA, the CDR3 is TGCGCCAGCAGTGATAGCTCTGGGAATCAGCCCCAGCATTTT.

The CDR3 DNA reads as TGTGCCAGTAGTATGGCTGGGAGAGCCGGGGAGCTGTTTTTT. Translating gives CASSMAGRAGELFF. The chain links TRBV19 to TRBJ2-2; weak D call: TRBD2 (5 bases). V was clipped by 3 bases and J by 6 bases, with 11 bases between them. This CDR3 contains 14 residues. The V gene's germline CDR1 is LNHDA and CDR2 SQIVND (reference sequence).

This clonotype has more than one count but fewer than ten. The V gene is TRBV5-4, the J gene TRBJ2-3; possible D gene TRBD2, 5 bases. The CDR3 has 19 amino acids. The germline V gene has CDR1 SGHNT and CDR2 YYREEE (reference sequence). V lost 4 bases and J 2 bases, leaving 26 bases between the germline ends. CDR3 sequence reads: CASSPEGIGRAEYTDTQYF. In DNA, the CDR3 is TGTGCCAGCAGCCCCGAGGGCATAGGGCGCGCAGAATACACAGATACGCAGTATTTT. The variable domain in full, completed from reference TRBV5-4 and TRBJ2-3, reads ETGVTQSPTHLIKTRGQQVTLRCSSQSGHNTVSWYQQALGQGPQFIFQYYREEENGRGNFPPRFSGLQFPNYSSELNVNALELDDSALYLCASSPEGIGRAEYTDTQYFGPGTRLTVL.

A few counts support this clonotype. The chain links TRBV3-1 to TRBJ1-1; 10 nucleotides align to TRBD1. V trimming: 4 bases; J trimming: 11 bases; junction bases outside the gene matches: 16. Germline V lookup: CDR1 LGHDT, CDR2 YNNKEL (reference sequence). This CDR3 is built from 16 residues. The CDR3 DNA follows: TGTGCCAGCAGCCCCCGAGCCGGACAGGGGGTACTGACGGCTTTCTTT. Residues: CASSPRAGQGVLTAFF.

There are a few counts of this clonotype. The V and J genes are TRBV9 and TRBJ2-5; TRBD2 is a possible D gene (6 bases). V gave up 2 bases and J gave up 0 bases, with 8 bases separating them. The CDR3 contains 14 residues. The germline V gene encodes CDR1 SGDLS and CDR2 YYNGEE. CDR3 sequence: CASSVSGYQETQYF. CDR3 sequence (DNA): TGTGCCAGCAGCGTTAGCGGCTACCAAGAGACCCAGTACTTC.

This clonotype occurred a few times. The rearrangement uses TRBV2 and TRBJ1-2; 7 positions agree with TRBD1. The CDR3 length is 12 residues. Germline V gene lookup returns CDR1 SNHLY and CDR2 FYNNEI. V lost 7 bases to trimming and J lost 5 bases; unmatched junction nucleotides: 4. The DNA for the CDR3 is TGTGCCAGCACCACAGGGGAGTATGGCTACACCTTC. It encodes CASTTGEYGYTF.

This clonotype was observed a few times. The chain joins TRBV6-5 to TRBJ2-7, with TRBD1 matching over 7 bases. The germline V gene encodes CDR1 MNHEY and CDR2 SVGAGI. The CDR3 is 16 amino acids. The V segment lost 6 bases and the J segment 1 base; nucleotides outside the gene matches: 12. CDR3 sequence: CASRPRGRGNSYEQYF. DNA for the CDR3: TGTGCCAGCAGGCCTAGGGGCAGGGGGAATTCCTACGAGCAGTACTTC.